The 31 T cell receptor beta chains given below trace back to one sample, sequenced in a study of cytotoxic CD8 clonotypes in ibrutinib-treated CLL. The method was immunoSEQ multiplex PCR; TCRdb's version includes in-frame clones alone and lacks a portion of them. The sample lists hundreds of thousands of clones, less than 75% occurring once. The sample was PBMCs, taken after 24 months of ibrutinib treatment. The receptors shown here come from a human donor with chronic lymphocytic leukemia.

The chain has TRBV9 and TRBJ2-7; 9 bases map to TRBD1. CDR1 is SGDLS and CDR2 is YYNGEE in the germline V gene. Trimming cost V 3 bases and J 5 bases; bases outside gene matches: 12. This CDR3 comprises 16 residues. The CDR3 is CASSALAGQGNDEQYF. In DNA, the CDR3 is TGTGCCAGCAGCGCCCTAGCCGGACAGGGGAACGACGAGCAGTACTTC.

The V call is TRBV9, the J call TRBJ2-1; D possibly corresponds to TRBD2 (6 bases). The CDR3 totals 17 residues. V was pared by 0 bases and J by 4 bases, with 17 bases between. Germline CDR1 SGDLS, CDR2 YYNGEE. The CDR3 region has the DNA TGTGCCAGCAGCGTAGACGGGGGAGTAGTATTTTACAATGAGCAGTTCTTC. It codes for CASSVDGGVVFYNEQFF.

The V and J genes are TRBV29-1 and TRBJ2-7; weak D call: TRBD1 (5 bases). Germline V gene data show CDR1 as SQVTM and CDR2 as ANQGSEA. V was clipped by 1 base and J by 4 bases, with 11 bases between them. The CDR3 has 13 residues. CDR3 loop: CSVEGTNSYEQYF. The CDR3 region has the DNA TGCAGCGTTGAAGGGACAAACTCTTACGAGCAGTACTTC.

The V call is TRBV27, the J call TRBJ2-1; D is tentatively TRBD1 or TRBD2 (5 bases each). V was shortened by 7 bases and J by 8 bases, with 15 bases between the two germline ends. The V gene's germline CDR1 is MNHEY and CDR2 SMNVEV (reference sequence). The CDR3 sequence is 13 residues long. The CDR3 bases are TGTGCCAGCACTGCGGAGAGAGGGGATGAGCAGTTCTTC. It specifies CASTAERGDEQFF.

The DNA of the CDR3 is TGTGCCAGCGGAGGCGGGAGGTGGGGGGAGACCCAGTACTTC. It yields the protein CASGGGRWGETQYF. The chain uses TRBV6-5 and TRBJ2-5, with 8 bases fitting TRBD2. CDR3 length: 14 amino acids. After removal of 8 bases from V and 5 bases from J, the junction contained 10 bases not matched to a gene. Germline V gives CDR1 MNHEY, CDR2 SVGAGI.

This rearrangement joins TRBV4-3 to TRBJ2-2, with TRBD2 matching 8 bases. CDR1 LGHNA and CDR2 YSLEER come from the germline V gene. The V gene end was trimmed by 3 bases and the J gene end by 5 bases; junction bases not matched to a gene: 11. This CDR3 region has 17 residues. CDR3 in DNA: TGCGCCAGCAGCCATGATCCCCCCGGGACTAGGACCGGGGAGCTGTTTTTT. Protein: CASSHDPPGTRTGELFF.

This clone was observed a handful of times. The rearrangement joins TRBV5-1 to TRBJ1-5, with TRBD1 matching 7 bases. V lost 3 bases, J lost 5 bases, and 5 bases stayed unmatched. CDR1 is SGHRS, CDR2 YFSETQ, per germline. CDR3 length: 14 amino acids. The CDR3 DNA is TGCGCCAGCAGCTCCGGGACAGTTGATCAGCCCCAGCATTTT. Protein product: CASSSGTVDQPQHF.

The chain joins TRBV4-3 to TRBJ2-7; 8 bases map to TRBD1. The CDR3 contains 16 residues. The V and J ends lost 0 bases and 0 bases, in that order; junction bases with no gene match: 4. CDR1 and CDR2 (germline): LGHNA, YSLEER. The CDR3 region has the DNA TGCGCCAGCAGCCAAGAGGGACAGGTGAGCTCCTACGAGCAGTACTTC. It codes for CASSQEGQVSSYEQYF.

The DNA of the CDR3 is TGTGCCAGCAGTTGGTCCCAAGAGACCCAGTACTTC. Translating gives CASSWSQETQYF. The rearrangement joins TRBV7-9 to TRBJ2-5; D not certain. Germline V gene lookup returns CDR1 SEHNR and CDR2 FQNEAQ (reference sequence). V was clipped by 6 bases and J by 1 base, with 6 bases between them. The CDR3 has 12 residues.

This chain connects TRBV19 to TRBJ2-3; 7 bases align to TRBD2. The CDR3 is 15 residues long. V shed 4 bases, J shed 2 bases, and the junction held 6 bases outside the gene matches. Germline V gene sequence: CDR1 LNHDA, CDR2 SQIVND (reference sequence). DNA of the CDR3: TGTGCCAGTAGTAAAGGACTAGGACTCACAGATACGCAGTATTTT. Residues: CASSKGLGLTDTQYF.

The chain couples TRBV28 to TRBJ1-1; no reliable D call. The CDR3 extends over 14 amino acids. V gave up 7 bases and J gave up 3 bases, with 15 bases separating them. The germline V gene encodes CDR1 MDHEN and CDR2 SYDVKM. CDR3: CASKGPLIYTEAFF. Written as DNA, the CDR3 is TGTGCCAGCAAAGGTCCCCTTATATACACTGAAGCTTTCTTT.

The genes are TRBV27 and TRBJ2-5; no reliable D call. Germline CDR1 MNHEY, CDR2 SMNVEV (reference sequence). The germline V and J ends were trimmed by 5 bases and 1 base, with 14 bases remaining between them. The CDR3 runs to 15 residues. The CDR3 DNA sequence: TGTGCCAGCAGTACCGCCCTGGCGTTCCAAGAGACCCAGTACTTC. This codes for CASSTALAFQETQYF.

The chain is built from TRBV15 and TRBJ2-7; D is perhaps TRBD2 (6 bases). CDR3 size: 15 residues. V shed 0 bases and J shed 6 bases, with 15 bases lying between them. Per germline, CDR1 LNHNV and CDR2 YYDKDF (reference sequence). CDR3 protein: CATSREGREEGEQYF. CDR3 sequence (DNA): TGTGCCACCAGCAGAGAAGGCAGGGAGGAAGGCGAGCAGTACTTC.

V is TRBV29-1 and J is TRBJ2-7; 7 positions agree with TRBD1. Per germline, CDR1 SQVTM and CDR2 ANQGSEA. The CDR3 is 12 amino acids. V was pared by 5 bases and J by 5 bases, with 6 bases of the junction left unmatched. The CDR3 reads CSVRKQGNEQYF. Here the CDR3 DNA reads TGCAGCGTTAGAAAACAGGGGAACGAGCAGTACTTC.

This clone was seen a handful of times. This rearrangement joins TRBV6-1 to TRBJ2-7; perhaps TRBD1 as D (6 bases). Trimming cost V 6 bases and J 3 bases, with 12 bases left between them. This CDR3 spans 13 amino acids. Germline CDR1 reads MNHNS; CDR2 reads SASEGT. As DNA, the CDR3 is TGTGCCAGCAGGGGACAAGGATACTACGAGCAGTACTTC. It yields the protein CASRGQGYYEQYF.

The chain has TRBV27 and TRBJ2-7; weak D call: TRBD1 (5 bases). Germline values: CDR1 MNHEY, CDR2 SMNVEV (reference sequence). CDR3 length: 12 residues. V lost 5 bases to trimming and J lost 6 bases, with 11 bases between them. Written as DNA, the CDR3 is TGTGCCAGCAGTCCAGGGAAAACCGAGCAGTACTTC. Translation: CASSPGKTEQYF.

The chain uses TRBV13 and TRBJ2-1; unclear D gene. The CDR3 runs 10 residues. V was trimmed by 8 bases and J by 9 bases, leaving 8 bases between them. Germline V gene sequence: CDR1 PRHDT, CDR2 FYEKMQ (reference sequence). DNA for the CDR3: TGTGCCAGCGGACGGACTGAGCAGTTCTTC. It encodes CASGRTEQFF. Using reference TRBV13 and TRBJ2-1 for the parts outside the CDR3, the full variable domain is AAGVIQSPRHLIKEKRETATLKCYPIPRHDTVYWYQQGPGQDPQFLISFYEKMQSDKGSIPDRFSAQQFSDYHSELNMSSLELGDSALYFCASGRTEQFFGPGTRLTVL.

This clone appeared a few times. This sequence joins TRBV5-1 and TRBJ2-1, with 11 bases that match TRBD2. From germline, CDR1 is SGHRS and CDR2 YFSETQ. The CDR3 covers 15 residues. V lost 6 bases to trimming and J lost 5 bases; unmatched junction nucleotides: 7. The CDR3 loop is CASNPGLAGNNEQFF. CDR3 nucleotide sequence: TGCGCCAGCAACCCTGGACTAGCGGGCAACAATGAGCAGTTCTTC.

The chain employs TRBV5-6 and TRBJ1-4; D is unclear. From germline, CDR1 is SGHDT and CDR2 YYEEEE. V lost 5 bases and J 5 bases, leaving 7 bases between the germline ends. This CDR3 has 12 amino acids. Here the CDR3 DNA reads TGTGCCAGCAGAGGGTTGAATGAAAAACTGTTTTTT. The encoded protein is CASRGLNEKLFF.

The chain uses TRBV18 and TRBJ1-5; D possibly corresponds to TRBD1 (5 bases). This CDR3 is 15 amino acids long. The germline V and J ends were trimmed by 6 bases and 4 bases, with 16 bases remaining between them. CDR1 and CDR2 (germline): KGHSH, LQKENI. The CDR3 loop reads CASSQGRVPNQPQHF. The CDR3 DNA reads TGTGCCAGCTCCCAAGGCAGGGTCCCAAATCAGCCCCAGCATTTT. Drawing the rest from reference TRBV18 and TRBJ1-5, the complete variable domain is NAGVMQNPRHLVRRRGQEARLRCSPMKGHSHVYWYRQLPEEGLKFMVYLQKENIIDESGMPKERFSAEFPKEGPSILRIQQVVRGDSAAYFCASSQGRVPNQPQHFGDGTRLSIL.

This clone was found once. This chain uses TRBV7-9 with TRBJ2-2; 8 bases line up with TRBD2. Germline loops: CDR1 SEHNR, CDR2 FQNEAQ (reference sequence). CDR3 length: 15 amino acids. With 5 bases clipped from V and 5 bases from J, the junction kept 7 bases outside the gene matches. CDR3 amino acids: CASSLRASGTGELFF. The CDR3 DNA reads as TGTGCCAGCAGCCTCCGGGCTAGCGGGACCGGGGAGCTGTTTTTT.

The chain is built from TRBV7-5 and TRBJ2-5; TRBD1 is the table's D call, not checked against the DNA. TRBV7-5 is a listed pseudogene. CDR3 length equals 12 residues. The CDR3 coding sequence is TGTGCCAGAAGCTTCAGGGAAGAGACCCAGTACTTC. Amino acids: CARSFREETQYF.

The genes are TRBV7-3 and TRBJ2-6; D unclear. Germline V gene data show CDR1 as SGHTA and CDR2 as FQGTGA. Trimming removed 5 bases at V and 0 bases at J, with 14 bases between. The CDR3 spans 17 residues. CDR3 in DNA: TGTGCCAGCAGCCGGACGACGTGGGACTCTGGGGCCAACGTCCTGACTTTC. Protein product: CASSRTTWDSGANVLTF.

This clone was counted only a few times. This chain links TRBV2 with TRBJ2-7, with 8 positions matching TRBD2. Germline V CDR1 and CDR2: SNHLY, FYNNEI. This CDR3 has 13 amino acids. V trimming: 7 bases; J trimming: 3 bases; junction bases outside the gene matches: 5. The CDR3 nucleotides read TGTGCCAGCACGGAGCGGGAGCTCTACGAGCAGTACTTC. Amino acids: CASTERELYEQYF.

V gene TRBV30 combines with J gene TRBJ2-7; a possible D gene is TRBD1 (6 bases). Germline CDR1 is GTSNPN and CDR2 is SVGIG (reference sequence). V dropped 4 bases and J dropped 5 bases, with 12 bases sitting between them. The CDR3 length is 12 residues. As DNA, the CDR3 is TGTGCCTGGACCGGACAGCGCGACGAGCAGTACTTC. It translates to CAWTGQRDEQYF.

CDR3 in amino acids: CSVRDAWGSYEQYF. CDR3 sequence (DNA): TGCAGCGTCCGGGATGCTTGGGGCTCCTACGAGCAGTACTTC. The chain is built from TRBV29-1 and TRBJ2-7, with a weak D call TRBD2 (5 bases). This CDR3 is 14 amino acids long. Between the trimmed V and J ends, which lost 6 bases and 0 bases, there was a span of 15 bases. The germline gives CDR1 SQVTM, CDR2 ANQGSEA.

This clone was counted a single time. The rearrangement uses TRBV11-3 and TRBJ2-2; 10 nucleotides agree with TRBD2. This CDR3 is 16 amino acids long. Trimming cost V 5 bases and J 1 base; bases outside gene matches: 4. CDR1 and CDR2 (germline): SGHNT, YENEEA. The CDR3 DNA sequence: TGTGCCAGCAGCCATCGGACTAGCGGGAACACCGGGGAGCTGTTTTTT. Protein product: CASSHRTSGNTGELFF.

V gene TRBV2 combines with J gene TRBJ2-1; 7 bases match TRBD1. Germline V gene sequence: CDR1 SNHLY, CDR2 FYNNEI. V was clipped by 4 bases and J by 9 bases; unmatched bases: 15. This CDR3 is 16 amino acids long. CDR3 sequence (DNA): TGTGCCAGCAGTGCCCCGTGGCAGGGGGTCCAAGGTGAGCAGTTCTTC. It specifies CASSAPWQGVQGEQFF.

The rearrangement joins TRBV14 to TRBJ2-3, with 7 positions matching TRBD2. CDR3 size: 16 residues. From germline, CDR1 is SGHDN and CDR2 FVKESK. Unmatched junction bases numbered 9, after V lost 0 bases and J lost 6 bases. The CDR3 region is CASSQDTRGGGDTQYF. CDR3 nucleotides: TGTGCCAGCAGCCAAGATACGCGCGGGGGAGGGGATACGCAGTATTTT. The full variable domain, its missing parts supplied by reference TRBV14 and TRBJ2-3, is EAGVTQFPSHSVIEKGQTVTLRCDPISGHDNLYWYRRVMGKEIKFLLHFVKESKQDESGMPNNRFLAERTGGTYSTLKVQPAELEDSGVYFCASSQDTRGGGDTQYFGPGTRLTVL.

This clone came up a few times. The rearrangement joins TRBV19 to TRBJ2-7; TRBD1 might be the D (6 bases). There are 13 residues in the CDR3. The germline V gene encodes CDR1 LNHDA and CDR2 SQIVND (reference sequence). Trimming shortened V by 3 bases and J by 3 bases, and 9 bases separated the two germline ends. The CDR3, as DNA: TGTGCCAGTAGTATGGACAGCGGCTACGAGCAGTACTTC. This translates into CASSMDSGYEQYF.

The V and J genes are TRBV6-5 and TRBJ1-2; D unclear. Trimming removed 7 bases from V and 3 bases from J, with 9 bases in between. CDR1 is MNHEY, CDR2 SVGAGI, per germline. The CDR3 extends over 12 amino acids. The CDR3: CASTRPYYGYTF. CDR3 in DNA: TGTGCCAGCACCCGACCGTACTATGGCTACACCTTC.